The following is a TCR beta chain sequence with its context. Its antigen is as yet unknown. These data are taken from a study of beta chain features in type 1 diabetes. Findings of the study overall: Among all four CD4+ subsets, Type 1 diabetes patients had TCRB CDR3s that were moderately but significantly shorter.

From germline, CDR1 is LGHNA and CDR2 YNFKEQ. Trimming removed 0 bases at V and 6 bases at J, with 10 bases between. This CDR3 has 14 amino acids. Expressed TCRB transcripts were sequenced after all isolated RNA was converted to cDNA. Naive, central memory and regulatory T cell samples produced a mean of roughly 3.5 million reads. Sequenced by immunoSEQ multiplex PCR; TCRdb stores in-frame clones only, minus some. The sample holds more than 250,000 clones, over 11% seen once. The specimen was naive CD4+ T cells from blood. The receptor was derived from a young man with type 1 diabetes. The J gene is TRBJ2-3, the V gene TRBV4-2; D is perhaps TRBD1 (5 bases). The CDR3 region is CASSQDGARDTQYF. The CDR3 DNA sequence: TGTGCCAGCAGCCAAGATGGGGCGAGGGATACGCAGTATTTT.